Listed below are T cell receptor beta chains from one sample, sequenced in a study of shared clonotypes between healthy human individuals. Sequencing used immunoSEQ multiplex PCR; TCRdb keeps in-frame clones, though not all of them. This table has roughly 500,000 clones, 81% appearing once. The sequencing sample was made of PBMCs. These receptors came from a woman in her thirties or forties in good health. Some clones in this sample may be carry-over from other donors' samples. Both conserved end residues are part of each CDR3. The order of the fields is clone size, J gene, D gene, V gene, CDR3 protein, CDR3 DNA. The D gene is left open where the match is weak. Expanded clones get a size class; other rows say once, few or many, or leave the size out.

- TRBJ2-4 TRBD1 TRBV2 CASSQDRDGIQYF TGTGCCAGCAGTCAAGACAGGGATGGAATTCAGTACTTC
- TRBJ2-3 - TRBV5-1 CASSWGLTSWSTDTQYF TGCGCCAGCAGCTGGGGGTTGACTAGTTGGAGCACAGATACGCAGTATTTT
- TRBJ2-7 - TRBV4-2 CASSQYGEGRGSYEQYF TGTGCCAGCAGCCAATATGGCGAGGGTAGAGGTTCCTACGAGCAGTACTTC
- TRBJ2-4 TRBD2 TRBV10-2 CASSDLAGTTIQYF TGCGCCAGCAGCGACCTAGCGGGAACCACCATTCAGTACTTC
few TRBJ2-7 TRBD2 TRBV18 CASSPPTSGRSEQYF TGTGCCAGCTCACCACCGACTAGCGGGAGATCCGAGCAGTACTTC
once TRBJ2-7 - TRBV14 CASSQGLPLGPYEQYF TGTGCCAGCAGCCAAGGACTCCCCCTGGGCCCCTACGAGCAGTACTTC
- TRBJ2-5 TRBD2 TRBV9 CASSTSGRPPETQYF TGTGCCAGCAGCACTAGCGGGAGACCCCCTGAGACCCAGTACTTC
- TRBJ2-3 - TRBV6-6 CASSFRDLTTGGTQYF TGTGCCAGCAGTTTCCGGGACCTAACTACCGGGGGTACGCAGTATTTT
- TRBJ2-5 - TRBV7-9 CASSLREQETQYF TGCGCCAGCAGCCTTCGGGAACAAGAGACCCAGTACTTC
- TRBJ1-4 - TRBV29-1 CSVLGHTGSEEKLFF TGCAGCGTCTTGGGACATACAGGATCGGAAGAAAAACTGTTTTTT
- TRBJ1-5 TRBD1 TRBV6-1 CASSAGQGVYSNQPQHF TGTGCCAGCAGTGCGGGACAGGGAGTCTATAGCAATCAGCCCCAGCATTTT
- TRBJ1-1 - TRBV19 CASSIRKGQAFF TGTGCCAGTAGTATAAGGAAGGGACAAGCTTTCTTT
few TRBJ1-1 TRBD1 TRBV29-1 CSVDRAGGQTEAFF TGCAGCGTTGATAGGGCAGGGGGCCAAACTGAAGCTTTCTTT
- TRBJ2-5 - TRBV5-1 CASSRDRAGGETQYF TGCGCCAGCAGCCGCGATCGGGCGGGTGGGGAGACCCAGTACTTC
- TRBJ2-7 - TRBV10-3 CAISEVQGSYEQYF TGTGCCATCAGTGAGGTTCAGGGCTCCTACGAGCAGTACTTC
- TRBJ1-4 - TRBV28 CASWGGTTNEKLFF TGTGCCAGCTGGGGTGGGACAACTAATGAAAAACTGTTTTTT
- TRBJ1-1 TRBD1 TRBV7-9 CASSKGQENTEAFF TGTGCCAGCAGCAAGGGACAGGAGAACACTGAAGCTTTCTTT
- TRBJ2-3 - TRBV5-1 CASRTAASTDTQYF TGCGCCAGCAGGACGGCGGCTAGCACAGATACGCAGTATTTT
once TRBJ2-7 - TRBV5-1 CASSPGTPGEQYF TGCGCCAGCAGCCCGGGGACACCCGGCGAGCAGTACTTC
- TRBJ2-5 - TRBV29-1 CSAIWEETQYF TGCAGCGCGATATGGGAAGAGACCCAGTACTTC
- TRBJ2-1 TRBD1 TRBV27 CASTRYGDRDEQFF TGTGCCAGCACTCGATACGGGGACAGGGATGAGCAGTTCTTC
- TRBJ2-7 TRBD2 TRBV11-2 CASSLMAGGLHEQYF TGTGCCAGCAGCCTTATGGCGGGAGGTCTCCACGAGCAGTACTTC
- TRBJ2-7 TRBD2 TRBV28 CASSGTSGTYEQYF TGTGCCAGCAGTGGGACTAGCGGAACCTACGAGCAGTACTTC
- TRBJ2-7 - TRBV9 CASSVAPFGAGMNEQYF TGTGCCAGCAGCGTAGCCCCTTTCGGGGCGGGAATGAACGAGCAGTACTTC
- TRBJ1-1 - TRBV5-4 CASSLAVAANTEAFF TGTGCCAGCAGCTTGGCCGTGGCGGCGAACACTGAAGCTTTCTTT
- TRBJ1-5 - TRBV18 CASSPQASVYQPQHF TGTGCCAGCTCACCTCAGGCTTCAGTATACCAGCCCCAGCATTTT
- TRBJ1-3 - TRBV9 CASSVVRTPSPGNTIYF TGTGCCAGCAGCGTAGTACGAACCCCAAGCCCTGGAAACACCATATATTTT
- TRBJ2-1 - TRBV6-4 CASNLSAGTSYNEQFF TGTGCCAGCAACCTATCTGCAGGGACTTCCTACAATGAGCAGTTCTTC
- TRBJ2-2 TRBD1 TRBV25-1 CASRDRGAGELFF TGTGCCAGCAGGGACAGGGGAGCCGGGGAGCTGTTTTTT
- TRBJ1-2 - TRBV9 CASSVVPDPNYGYTF TGTGCCAGCAGCGTAGTGCCGGATCCTAACTATGGCTACACCTTC
many TRBJ1-5 TRBD1 TRBV7-2 CASSLGDRVTGQPQHF TGTGCCAGCAGCTTAGGGGACAGGGTTACTGGTCAGCCCCAGCATTTT
many TRBJ2-3 TRBD1 TRBV5-5 CASRRDRQPADTQYF TGTGCCAGCAGACGGGACAGGCAACCTGCAGATACGCAGTATTTT
- TRBJ2-5 - TRBV29-1 CSVEQGPETQYF TGCAGCGTTGAGCAGGGACCAGAGACCCAGTACTTC
- TRBJ2-7 - TRBV7-2 CASSSPSVGADEQYF TGTGCCAGCAGCTCTCCATCGGTGGGGGCAGACGAGCAGTACTTC